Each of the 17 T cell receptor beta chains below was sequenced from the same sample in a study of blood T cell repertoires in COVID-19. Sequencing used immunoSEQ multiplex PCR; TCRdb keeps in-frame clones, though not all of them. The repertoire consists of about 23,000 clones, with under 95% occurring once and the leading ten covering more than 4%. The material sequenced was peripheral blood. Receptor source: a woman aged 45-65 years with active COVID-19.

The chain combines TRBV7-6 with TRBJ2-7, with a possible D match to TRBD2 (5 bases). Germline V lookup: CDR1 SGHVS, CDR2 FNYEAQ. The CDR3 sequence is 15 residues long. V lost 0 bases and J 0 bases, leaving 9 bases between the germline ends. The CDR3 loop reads CASSLATGSSYEQYF. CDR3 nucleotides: TGTGCCAGCAGCTTAGCGACTGGGAGCTCCTACGAGCAGTACTTC.

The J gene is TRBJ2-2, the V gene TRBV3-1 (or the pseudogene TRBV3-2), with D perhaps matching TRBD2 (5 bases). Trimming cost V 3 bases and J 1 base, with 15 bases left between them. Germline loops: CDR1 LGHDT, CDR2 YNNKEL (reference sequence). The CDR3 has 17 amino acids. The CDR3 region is CASSHGSWTLNTGELFF. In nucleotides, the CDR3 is TGTGCCAGCAGCCACGGATCATGGACTTTGAACACCGGGGAGCTGTTTTTT.

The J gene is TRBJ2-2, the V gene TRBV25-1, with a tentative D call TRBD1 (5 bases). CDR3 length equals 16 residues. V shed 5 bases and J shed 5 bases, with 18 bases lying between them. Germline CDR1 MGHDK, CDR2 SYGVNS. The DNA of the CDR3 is TGTGCCAGCAGTAACTGGGGCAGCCCAGAAACCGGGGAGCTGTTTTTT. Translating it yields CASSNWGSPETGELFF.

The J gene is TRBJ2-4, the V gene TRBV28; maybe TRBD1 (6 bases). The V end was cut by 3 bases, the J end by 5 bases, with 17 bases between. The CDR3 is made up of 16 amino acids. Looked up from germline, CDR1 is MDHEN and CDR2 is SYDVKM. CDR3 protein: CASSFYSQGSENIQYF. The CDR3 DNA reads TGTGCCAGCAGTTTTTACTCACAGGGAAGCGAAAACATTCAGTACTTC.

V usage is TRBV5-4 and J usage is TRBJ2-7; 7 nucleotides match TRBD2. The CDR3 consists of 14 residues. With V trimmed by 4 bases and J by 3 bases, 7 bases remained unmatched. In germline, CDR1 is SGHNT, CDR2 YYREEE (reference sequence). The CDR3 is CASSPGLVVYEQYF. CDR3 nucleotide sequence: TGTGCCAGCAGCCCCGGACTAGTTGTCTACGAGCAGTACTTC.

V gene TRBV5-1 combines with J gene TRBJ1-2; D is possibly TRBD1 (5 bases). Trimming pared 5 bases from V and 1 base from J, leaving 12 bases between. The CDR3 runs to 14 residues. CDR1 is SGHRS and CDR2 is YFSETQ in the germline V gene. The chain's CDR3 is CASRVAGVNYGYTF. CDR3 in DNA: TGCGCCAGCAGGGTAGCGGGGGTTAACTATGGCTACACCTTC.

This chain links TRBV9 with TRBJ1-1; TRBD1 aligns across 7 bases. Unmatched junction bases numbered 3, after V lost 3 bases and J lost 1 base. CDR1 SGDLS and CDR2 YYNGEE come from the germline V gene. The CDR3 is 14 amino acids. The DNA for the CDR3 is TGTGCCAGCAGCGGACAGGGCTCGAACACTGAAGCTTTCTTT. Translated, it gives CASSGQGSNTEAFF. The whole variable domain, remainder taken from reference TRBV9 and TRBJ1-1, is DSGVTQTPKHLITATGQRVTLRCSPRSGDLSVYWYQQSLDQGLQFLIQYYNGEERAKGNILERFSAQQFPDLHSELNLSSLELGDSALYFCASSGQGSNTEAFFGQGTRLTVV.

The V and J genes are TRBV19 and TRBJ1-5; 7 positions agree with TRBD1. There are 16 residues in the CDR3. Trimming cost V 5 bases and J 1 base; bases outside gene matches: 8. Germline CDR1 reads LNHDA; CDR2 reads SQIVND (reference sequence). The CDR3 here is CASSALGGQSNQPQHF. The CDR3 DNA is TGTGCCAGTAGTGCTTTGGGGGGACAGAGCAATCAGCCCCAGCATTTT.

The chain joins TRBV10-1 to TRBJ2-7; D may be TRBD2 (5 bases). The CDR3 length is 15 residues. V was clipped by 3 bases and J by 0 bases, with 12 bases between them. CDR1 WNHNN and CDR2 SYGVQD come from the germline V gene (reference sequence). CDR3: CASSDGLGSSYEQYF. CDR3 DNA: TGCGCCAGCAGTGATGGGTTGGGGAGCTCCTACGAGCAGTACTTC.

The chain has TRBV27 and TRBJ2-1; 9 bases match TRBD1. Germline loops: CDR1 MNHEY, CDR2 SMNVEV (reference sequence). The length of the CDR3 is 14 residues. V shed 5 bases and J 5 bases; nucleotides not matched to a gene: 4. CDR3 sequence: CASSPWTGDNEQFF. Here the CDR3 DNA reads TGTGCCAGCAGTCCGTGGACAGGGGACAATGAGCAGTTCTTC.

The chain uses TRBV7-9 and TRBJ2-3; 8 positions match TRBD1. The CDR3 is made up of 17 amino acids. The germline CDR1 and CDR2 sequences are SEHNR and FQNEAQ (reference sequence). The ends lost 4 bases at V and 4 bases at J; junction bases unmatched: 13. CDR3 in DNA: TGTGCCAGCAGCTCACTCTTATCGGGACAGGCCTCAGATACGCAGTATTTT. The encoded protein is CASSSLLSGQASDTQYF.

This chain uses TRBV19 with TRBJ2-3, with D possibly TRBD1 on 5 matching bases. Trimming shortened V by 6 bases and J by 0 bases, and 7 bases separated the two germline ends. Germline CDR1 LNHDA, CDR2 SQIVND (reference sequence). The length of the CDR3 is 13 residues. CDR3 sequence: CASSRASTDTQYF. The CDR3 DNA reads TGTGCCAGTAGCAGGGCGAGCACAGATACGCAGTATTTT. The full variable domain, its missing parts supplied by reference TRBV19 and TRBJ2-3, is DGGITQSPKYLFRKEGQNVTLSCEQNLNHDAMYWYRQDPGQGLRLIYYSQIVNDFQKGDIAEGYSVSREKKESFPLTVTSAQKNPTAFYLCASSRASTDTQYFGPGTRLTVL.

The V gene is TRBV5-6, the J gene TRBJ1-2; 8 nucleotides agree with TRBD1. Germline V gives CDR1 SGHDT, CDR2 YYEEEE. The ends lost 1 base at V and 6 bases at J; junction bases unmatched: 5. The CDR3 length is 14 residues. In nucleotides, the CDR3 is TGTGCCAGCAGCTTGTACAGGGGGTTACATGGCTACACCTTC. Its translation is CASSLYRGLHGYTF.

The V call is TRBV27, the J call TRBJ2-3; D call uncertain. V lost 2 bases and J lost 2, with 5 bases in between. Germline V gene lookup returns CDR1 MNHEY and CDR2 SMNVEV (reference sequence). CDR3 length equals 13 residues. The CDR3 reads CASSLSLTDTQYF. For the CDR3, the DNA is TGTGCCAGCAGTTTAAGCCTCACAGATACGCAGTATTTT.

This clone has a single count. CDR3 loop: CASSPGQATDTQYF. The CDR3 region has the DNA TGTGCCAGCAGCCCCGGACAGGCTACAGATACGCAGTATTTT. The rearrangement links TRBV6-2 or TRBV6-3 to TRBJ2-3; 7 bases fit TRBD1. Germline V gene lookup returns CDR1 MNHEY and CDR2 SVGEGT. Trimming at V came to 6 bases and at J to 3 bases, leaving 6 bases not matched to a gene. The CDR3 covers 14 residues.

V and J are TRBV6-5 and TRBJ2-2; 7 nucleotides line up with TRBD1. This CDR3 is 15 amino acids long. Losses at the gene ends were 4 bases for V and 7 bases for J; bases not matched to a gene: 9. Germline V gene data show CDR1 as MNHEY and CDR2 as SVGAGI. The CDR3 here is CASSSRTGDHGELFF. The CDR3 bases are TGTGCCAGCAGTTCGCGAACAGGGGATCACGGGGAGCTGTTTTTT.

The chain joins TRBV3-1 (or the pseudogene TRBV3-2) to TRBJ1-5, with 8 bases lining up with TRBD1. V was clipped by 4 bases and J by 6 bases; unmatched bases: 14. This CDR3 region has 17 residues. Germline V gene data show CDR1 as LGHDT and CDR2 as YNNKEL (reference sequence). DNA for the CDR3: TGTGCCAGCAGCCCTTCCGAATGGACAGGGAACGGTCAGCCCCAGCATTTT. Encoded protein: CASSPSEWTGNGQPQHF.